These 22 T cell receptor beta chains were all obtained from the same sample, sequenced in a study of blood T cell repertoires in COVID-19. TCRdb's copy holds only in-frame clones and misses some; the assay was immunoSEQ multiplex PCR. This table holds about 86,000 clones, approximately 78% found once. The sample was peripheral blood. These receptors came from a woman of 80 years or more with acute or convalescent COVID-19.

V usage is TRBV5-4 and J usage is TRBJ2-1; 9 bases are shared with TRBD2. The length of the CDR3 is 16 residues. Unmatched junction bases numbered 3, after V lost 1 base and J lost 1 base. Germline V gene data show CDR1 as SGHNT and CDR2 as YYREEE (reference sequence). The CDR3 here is CASSLLTSGSYNEQFF. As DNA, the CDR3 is TGTGCCAGCAGCTTGTTGACTAGCGGATCCTACAATGAGCAGTTCTTC. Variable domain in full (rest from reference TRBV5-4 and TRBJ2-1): ETGVTQSPTHLIKTRGQQVTLRCSSQSGHNTVSWYQQALGQGPQFIFQYYREEENGRGNFPPRFSGLQFPNYSSELNVNALELDDSALYLCASSLLTSGSYNEQFFGPGTRLTVL.

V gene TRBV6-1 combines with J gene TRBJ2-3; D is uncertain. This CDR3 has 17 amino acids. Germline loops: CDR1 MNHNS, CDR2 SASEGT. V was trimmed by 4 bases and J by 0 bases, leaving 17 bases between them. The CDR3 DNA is TGTGCCAGCAGTGTCCAGTCCAATAGCCTAAGCACAGATACGCAGTATTTT. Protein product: CASSVQSNSLSTDTQYF.

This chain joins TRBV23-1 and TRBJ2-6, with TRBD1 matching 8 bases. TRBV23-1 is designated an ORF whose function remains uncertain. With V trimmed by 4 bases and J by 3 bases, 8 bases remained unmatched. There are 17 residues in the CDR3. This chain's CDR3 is CASSLPTGGSGANVLTF. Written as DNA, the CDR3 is TGCGCCAGCAGTCTCCCAACAGGGGGGAGTGGGGCCAACGTCCTGACTTTC.

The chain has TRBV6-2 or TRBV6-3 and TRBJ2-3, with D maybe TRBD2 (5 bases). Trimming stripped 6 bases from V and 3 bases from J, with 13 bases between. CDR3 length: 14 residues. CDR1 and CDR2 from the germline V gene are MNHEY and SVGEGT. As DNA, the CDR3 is TGTGCCAGCAGCACCCTTTCGGGGACAGATACGCAGTATTTT. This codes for CASSTLSGTDTQYF.

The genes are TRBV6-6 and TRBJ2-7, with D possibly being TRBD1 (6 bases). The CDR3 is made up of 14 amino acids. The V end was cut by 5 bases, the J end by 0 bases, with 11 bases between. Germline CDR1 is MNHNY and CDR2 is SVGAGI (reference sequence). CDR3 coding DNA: TGTGCCAGCAGTACCCGGGACACCTCCTACGAGCAGTACTTC. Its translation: CASSTRDTSYEQYF.

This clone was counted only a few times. CDR3 nucleotides: TGTGCCAGCAGACCTGAGAGGACAGATGGCTACACCTTC. This sequence encodes CASRPERTDGYTF. This chain uses TRBV28 with TRBJ1-2; D might be TRBD1 (6 bases). The CDR3 length is 13 residues. Germline CDR1 MDHEN, CDR2 SYDVKM. Trimming left V 6 bases short and J 6 bases short, with 14 bases between.

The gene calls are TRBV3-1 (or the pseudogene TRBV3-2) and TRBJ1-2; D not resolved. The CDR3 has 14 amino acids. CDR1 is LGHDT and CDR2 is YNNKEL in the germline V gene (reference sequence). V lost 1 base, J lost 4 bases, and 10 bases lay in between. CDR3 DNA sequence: TGTGCCAGCAGCCAAGTTAAAGCCATCTATGGCTACACCTTC. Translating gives CASSQVKAIYGYTF.

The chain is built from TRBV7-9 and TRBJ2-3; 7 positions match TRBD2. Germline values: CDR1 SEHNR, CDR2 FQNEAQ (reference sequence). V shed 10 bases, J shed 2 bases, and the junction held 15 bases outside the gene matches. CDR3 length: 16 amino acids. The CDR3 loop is CATRRPPGGNTDTQYF. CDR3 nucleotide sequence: TGTGCCACCAGGCGGCCTCCGGGAGGAAACACAGATACGCAGTATTTT.

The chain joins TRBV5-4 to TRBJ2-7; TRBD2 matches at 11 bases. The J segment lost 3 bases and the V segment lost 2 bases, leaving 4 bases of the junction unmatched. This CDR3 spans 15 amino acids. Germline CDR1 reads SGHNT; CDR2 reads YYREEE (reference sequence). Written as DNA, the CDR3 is TGTGCCAGCAGCTTCGCCGGGACTAGCGGCTACGAGCAGTACTTC. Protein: CASSFAGTSGYEQYF.

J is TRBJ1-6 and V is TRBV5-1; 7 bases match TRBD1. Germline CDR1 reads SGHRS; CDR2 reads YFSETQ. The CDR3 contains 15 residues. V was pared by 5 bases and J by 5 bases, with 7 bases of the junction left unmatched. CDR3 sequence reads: CASSPQGEDNSPLHF. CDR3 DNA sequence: TGCGCCAGCAGTCCTCAGGGGGAGGATAATTCACCCCTCCACTTT. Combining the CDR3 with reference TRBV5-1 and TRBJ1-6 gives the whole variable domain KAGVTQTPRYLIKTRGQQVTLSCSPISGHRSVSWYQQTPGQGLQFLFEYFSETQRNKGNFPGRFSGRQFSNSRSEMNVSTLELGDSALYLCASSPQGEDNSPLHFGNGTRLTVT.

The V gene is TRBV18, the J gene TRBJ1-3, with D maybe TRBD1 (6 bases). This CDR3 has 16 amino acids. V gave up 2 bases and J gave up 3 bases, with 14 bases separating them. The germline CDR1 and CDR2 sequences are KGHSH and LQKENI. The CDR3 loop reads CASSPRQVGIGNTIYF. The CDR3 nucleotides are TGTGCCAGCTCACCAAGACAGGTGGGAATTGGAAACACCATATATTTT.

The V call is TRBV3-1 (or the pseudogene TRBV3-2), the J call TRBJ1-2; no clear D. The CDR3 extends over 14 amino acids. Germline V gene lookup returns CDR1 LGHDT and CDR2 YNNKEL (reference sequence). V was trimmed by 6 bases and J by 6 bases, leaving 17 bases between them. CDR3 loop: CASRPPTRKDGYTF. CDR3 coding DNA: TGTGCCAGCAGACCCCCGACACGGAAGGATGGCTACACCTTC.

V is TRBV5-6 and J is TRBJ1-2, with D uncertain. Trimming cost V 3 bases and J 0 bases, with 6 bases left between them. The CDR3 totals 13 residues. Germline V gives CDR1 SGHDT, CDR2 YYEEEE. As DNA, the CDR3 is TGTGCCAGCAGCTACGGGTCTAACTATGGCTACACCTTC. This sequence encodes CASSYGSNYGYTF.

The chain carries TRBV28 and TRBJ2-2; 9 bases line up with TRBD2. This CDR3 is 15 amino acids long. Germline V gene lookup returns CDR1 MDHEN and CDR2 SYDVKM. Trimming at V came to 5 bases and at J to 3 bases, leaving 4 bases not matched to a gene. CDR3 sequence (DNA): TGTGCCAGCAGTCGGCGGGGGGGATACACCGGGGAGCTGTTTTTT. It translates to CASSRRGGYTGELFF.

In DNA form, the CDR3 reads TGTGCCAGCAGCCCCCTGGACATTCCCTATGGCTACACCTTC. Translation: CASSPLDIPYGYTF. The chain combines TRBV3-1 (or the pseudogene TRBV3-2) with TRBJ1-2; maybe TRBD1 (5 bases). CDR3 length equals 14 residues. Trimming took off 4 bases at V and 4 bases at J, with 13 bases between the two ends. CDR1 LGHDT and CDR2 YNNKEL come from the germline V gene (reference sequence).

Here the CDR3 DNA reads TGTGCCAGCAGTGGGGGGCCAGGTCAGCCCCAGCATTTT. Encoded protein: CASSGGPGQPQHF. The V call is TRBV2, the J call TRBJ1-5, with D maybe TRBD1 (6 bases). The CDR3 spans 13 residues. The V and J ends lost 4 bases and 6 bases respectively, with 10 bases between them. Germline values: CDR1 SNHLY, CDR2 FYNNEI.

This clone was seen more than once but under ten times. The CDR3 coding sequence is TGTGCCAGCAGTCCGATCGGACTAGCGGGGCGCAATGAGCAGTTCTTC. This sequence encodes CASSPIGLAGRNEQFF. This chain uses TRBV28 with TRBJ2-1; 12 nucleotides align to TRBD2. From germline, CDR1 is MDHEN and CDR2 SYDVKM. The CDR3 runs to 16 residues. The ends lost 5 bases at V and 6 bases at J; junction bases unmatched: 8.

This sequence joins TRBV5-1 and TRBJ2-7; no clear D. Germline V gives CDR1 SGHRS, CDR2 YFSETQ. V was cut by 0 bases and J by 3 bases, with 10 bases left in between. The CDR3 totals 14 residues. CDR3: CASSLAEKLYEQYF. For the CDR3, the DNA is TGCGCCAGCAGCTTGGCCGAAAAACTCTACGAGCAGTACTTC.

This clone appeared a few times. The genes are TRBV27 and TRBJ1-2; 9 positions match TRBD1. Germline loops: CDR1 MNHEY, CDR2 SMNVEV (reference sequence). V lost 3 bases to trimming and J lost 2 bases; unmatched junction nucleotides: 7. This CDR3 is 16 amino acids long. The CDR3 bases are TGTGCCAGCAGTTTGTCTCCGGGACAGGGAAACTATGGCTACACCTTC. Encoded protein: CASSLSPGQGNYGYTF.

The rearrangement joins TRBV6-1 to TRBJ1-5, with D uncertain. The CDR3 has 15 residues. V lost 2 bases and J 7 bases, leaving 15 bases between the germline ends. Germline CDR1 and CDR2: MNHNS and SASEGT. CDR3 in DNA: TGTGCCAGCAGTGAATCCCCCTTTAGCGGCCAGCCCCAGCATTTT. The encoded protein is CASSESPFSGQPQHF.

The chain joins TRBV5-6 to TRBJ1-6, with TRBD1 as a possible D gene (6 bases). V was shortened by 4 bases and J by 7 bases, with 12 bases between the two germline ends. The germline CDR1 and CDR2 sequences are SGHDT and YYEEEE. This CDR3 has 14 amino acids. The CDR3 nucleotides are TGTGCCAGCAGCCCACAGGGTACGAATTCACCCCTCCACTTT. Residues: CASSPQGTNSPLHF.

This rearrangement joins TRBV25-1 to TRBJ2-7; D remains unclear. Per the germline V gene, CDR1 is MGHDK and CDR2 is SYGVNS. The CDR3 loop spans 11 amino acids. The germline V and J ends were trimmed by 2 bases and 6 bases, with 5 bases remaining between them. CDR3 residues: CASSEISEQYF. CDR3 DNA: TGTGCCAGCAGTGAAATCTCCGAGCAGTACTTC.